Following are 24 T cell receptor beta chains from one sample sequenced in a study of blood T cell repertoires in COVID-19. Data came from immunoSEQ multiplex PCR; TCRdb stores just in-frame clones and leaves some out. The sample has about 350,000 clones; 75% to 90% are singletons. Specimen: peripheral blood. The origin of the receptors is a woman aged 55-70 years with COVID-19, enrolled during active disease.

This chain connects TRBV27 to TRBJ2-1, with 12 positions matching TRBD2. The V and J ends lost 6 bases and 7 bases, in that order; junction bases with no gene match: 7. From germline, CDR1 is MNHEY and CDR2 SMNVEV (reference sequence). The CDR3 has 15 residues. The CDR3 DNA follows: TGTGCCAGCAGGAACCGACTAGCGGGGGAAAATGAGCAGTTCTTC. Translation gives CASRNRLAGENEQFF.

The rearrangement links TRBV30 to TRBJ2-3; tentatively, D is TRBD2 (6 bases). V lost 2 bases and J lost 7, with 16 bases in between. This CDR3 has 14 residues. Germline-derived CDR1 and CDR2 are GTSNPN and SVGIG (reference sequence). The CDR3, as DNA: TGTGCCTGGAGTACGGCGGGGCCATGGAATACGCAGTATTTT. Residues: CAWSTAGPWNTQYF. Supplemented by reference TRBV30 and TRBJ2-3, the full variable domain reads SQTIHQWPATLVQPVGSPLSLECTVEGTSNPNLYWYRQAAGRGLQLLFYSVGIGQISSEVPQNLSASRPQDRQFILSSKKLLLSDSGFYLCAWSTAGPWNTQYFGPGTRLTVL.

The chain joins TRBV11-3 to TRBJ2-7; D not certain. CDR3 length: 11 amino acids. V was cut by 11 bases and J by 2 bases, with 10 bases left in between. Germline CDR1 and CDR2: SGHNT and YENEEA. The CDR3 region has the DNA TGTGCCTCTAAGCGCGCCTACGAGCAGTACTTC. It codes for CASKRAYEQYF.

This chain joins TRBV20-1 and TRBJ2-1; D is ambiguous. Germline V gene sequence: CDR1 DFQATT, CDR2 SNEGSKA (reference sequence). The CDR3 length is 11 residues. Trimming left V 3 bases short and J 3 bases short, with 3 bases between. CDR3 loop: CSASYYNEQFF. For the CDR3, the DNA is TGCAGTGCTAGTTACTACAATGAGCAGTTCTTC.

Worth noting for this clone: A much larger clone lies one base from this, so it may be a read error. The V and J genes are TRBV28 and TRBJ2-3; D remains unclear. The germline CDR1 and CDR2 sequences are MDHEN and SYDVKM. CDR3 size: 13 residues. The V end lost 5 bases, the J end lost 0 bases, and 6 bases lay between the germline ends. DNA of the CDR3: TGTGCCAGCAGTGCTACTAGCACAGATACGCAGTATTTT. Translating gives CASSATSTDTQYF.

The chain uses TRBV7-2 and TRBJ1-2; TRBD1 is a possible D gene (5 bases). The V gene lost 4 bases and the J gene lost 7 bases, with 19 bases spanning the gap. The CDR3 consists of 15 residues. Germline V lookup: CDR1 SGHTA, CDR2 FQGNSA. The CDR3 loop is CASSSVVLGEVGYTF. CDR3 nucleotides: TGTGCCAGCAGCTCGGTCGTTTTGGGGGAGGTTGGCTACACCTTC. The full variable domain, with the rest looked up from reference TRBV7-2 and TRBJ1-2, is GAGVSQSPSNKVTEKGKDVELRCDPISGHTALYWYRQSLGQGLEFLIYFQGNSAPDKSGLPSDRFSAERTGGSVSTLTIQRTQQEDSAVYLCASSSVVLGEVGYTFGSGTRLTVV.

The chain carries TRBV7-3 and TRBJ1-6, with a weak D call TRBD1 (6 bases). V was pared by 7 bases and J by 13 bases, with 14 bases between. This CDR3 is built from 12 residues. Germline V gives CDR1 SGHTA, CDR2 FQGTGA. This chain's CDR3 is CASNLAGGPLHF. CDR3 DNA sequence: TGTGCCAGCAATCTAGCGGGGGGCCCCCTCCACTTT.

CDR3 coding DNA: TGCGCCAGCAGCCAAGGGTCTAGCGTTTACAATGAGCAGTTCTTC. The encoded protein is CASSQGSSVYNEQFF. This sequence joins TRBV4-3 and TRBJ2-1, with D possibly TRBD2 on 6 matching bases. The CDR3 length is 15 residues. The V and J ends lost 1 base and 4 bases respectively, with 11 bases between them. The germline V gene has CDR1 LGHNA and CDR2 YSLEER.

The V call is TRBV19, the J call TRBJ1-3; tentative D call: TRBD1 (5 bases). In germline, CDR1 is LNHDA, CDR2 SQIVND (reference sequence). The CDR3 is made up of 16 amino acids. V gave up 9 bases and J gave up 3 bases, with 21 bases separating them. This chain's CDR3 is CASNDAGGTLGNTIYF. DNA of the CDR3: TGTGCCAGCAACGACGCCGGGGGAACCCTTGGAAACACCATATATTTT.

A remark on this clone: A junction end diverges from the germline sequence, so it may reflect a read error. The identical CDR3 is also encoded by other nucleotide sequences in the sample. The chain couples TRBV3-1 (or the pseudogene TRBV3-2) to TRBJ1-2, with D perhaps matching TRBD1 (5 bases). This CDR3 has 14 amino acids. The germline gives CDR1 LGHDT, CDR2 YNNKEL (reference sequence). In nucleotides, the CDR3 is TGTGCCAGTAGCCAAGCCCCAGGGTTGGATGGCTACACCTTC. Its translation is CASSQAPGLDGYTF.

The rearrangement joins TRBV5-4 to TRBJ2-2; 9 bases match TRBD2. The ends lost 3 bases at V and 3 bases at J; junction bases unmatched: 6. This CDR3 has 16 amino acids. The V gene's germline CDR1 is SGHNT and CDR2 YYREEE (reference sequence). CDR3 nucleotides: TGTGCCAGCAGCTGGGGACTAGCAGCGGACACCGGGGAGCTGTTTTTT. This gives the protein CASSWGLAADTGELFF. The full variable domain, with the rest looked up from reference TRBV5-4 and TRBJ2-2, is ETGVTQSPTHLIKTRGQQVTLRCSSQSGHNTVSWYQQALGQGPQFIFQYYREEENGRGNFPPRFSGLQFPNYSSELNVNALELDDSALYLCASSWGLAADTGELFFGEGSRLTVL.

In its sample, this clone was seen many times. CDR3 in DNA: TGCGCCAGCAGCTTGGTTTCGCGTAGCGGGGGTTCCTACAATGAGCAGTTCTTC. Translation gives CASSLVSRSGGSYNEQFF. The chain links TRBV5-1 to TRBJ2-1, with 9 positions matching TRBD2. Looked up from germline, CDR1 is SGHRS and CDR2 is YFSETQ. The V gene end was trimmed by 0 bases and the J gene end by 1 base; junction bases not matched to a gene: 8. This CDR3 region has 18 residues.

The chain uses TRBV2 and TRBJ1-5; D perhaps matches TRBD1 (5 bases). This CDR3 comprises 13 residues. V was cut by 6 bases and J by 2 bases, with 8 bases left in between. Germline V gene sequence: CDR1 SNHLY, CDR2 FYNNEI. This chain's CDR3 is CASSTQGNQPQHF. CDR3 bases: TGTGCCAGCAGCACACAGGGCAATCAGCCCCAGCATTTT.

The CDR3, as DNA: TGTGCCAGCAGCCCTAGCGGGGCACACAATGAGCAGTTCTTC. This codes for CASSPSGAHNEQFF. V is TRBV13 and J is TRBJ2-1; TRBD2 matches at 9 bases. The CDR3 runs to 14 residues. V shed 5 bases, J shed 5 bases, and the junction held 4 bases outside the gene matches. Germline CDR1 reads PRHDT; CDR2 reads FYEKMQ (reference sequence).

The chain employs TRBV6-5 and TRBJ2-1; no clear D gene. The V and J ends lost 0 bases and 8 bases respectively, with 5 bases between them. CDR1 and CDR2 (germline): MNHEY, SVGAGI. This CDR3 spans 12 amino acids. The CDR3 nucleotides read TGTGCCAGCAGTTACTCGAACTATGAGCAGTTCTTC. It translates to CASSYSNYEQFF.

CDR3 in amino acids: CAISQLGPYNEQFF. DNA of the CDR3: TGTGCCATCAGTCAACTAGGGCCTTACAATGAGCAGTTCTTC. The chain is built from TRBV10-3 and TRBJ2-1; weak D call: TRBD2 (5 bases). Germline CDR1 is ENHRY and CDR2 is SYGVKD. Trimming removed 5 bases at V and 4 bases at J, with 12 bases between. The CDR3 has 14 residues.

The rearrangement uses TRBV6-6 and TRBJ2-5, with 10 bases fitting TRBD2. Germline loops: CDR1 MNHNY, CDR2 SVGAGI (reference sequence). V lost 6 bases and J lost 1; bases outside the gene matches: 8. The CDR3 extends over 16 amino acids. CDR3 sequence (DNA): TGTGCCAGCAGGAATTCTAGCGGGGGTTTCCAAGAGACCCAGTACTTC. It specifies CASRNSSGGFQETQYF.

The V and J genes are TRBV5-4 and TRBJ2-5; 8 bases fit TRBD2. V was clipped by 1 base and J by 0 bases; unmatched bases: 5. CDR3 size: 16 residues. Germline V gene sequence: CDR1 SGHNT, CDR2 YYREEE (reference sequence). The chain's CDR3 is CASSLSSGGNQETQYF. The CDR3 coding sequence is TGTGCCAGCAGCTTGTCCAGCGGGGGAAACCAAGAGACCCAGTACTTC.

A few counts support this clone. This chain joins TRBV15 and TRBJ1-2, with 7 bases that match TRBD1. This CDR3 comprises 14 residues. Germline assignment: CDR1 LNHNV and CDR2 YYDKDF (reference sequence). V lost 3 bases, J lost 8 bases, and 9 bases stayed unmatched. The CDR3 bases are TGTGCCACCAGCAGGGGTACAGGGGATCGGGGCTACACCTTC. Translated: CATSRGTGDRGYTF.

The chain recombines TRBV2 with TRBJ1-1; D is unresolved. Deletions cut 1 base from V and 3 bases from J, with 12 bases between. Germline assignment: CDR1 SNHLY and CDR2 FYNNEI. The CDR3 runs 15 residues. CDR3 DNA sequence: TGTGCCAGCAGTGAAGTGTTCGGAGTTTACACTGAAGCTTTCTTT. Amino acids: CASSEVFGVYTEAFF. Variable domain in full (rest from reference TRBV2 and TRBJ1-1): EPEVTQTPSHQVTQMGQEVILRCVPISNHLYFYWYRQILGQKVEFLVSFYNNEISEKSEIFDDQFSVERPDGSNFTLKIRSTKLEDSAMYFCASSEVFGVYTEAFFGQGTRLTVV.

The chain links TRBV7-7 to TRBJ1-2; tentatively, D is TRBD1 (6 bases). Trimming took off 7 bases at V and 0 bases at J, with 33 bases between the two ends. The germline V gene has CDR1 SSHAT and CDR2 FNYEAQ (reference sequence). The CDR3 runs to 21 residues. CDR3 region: CASTQRSRFWGKRGTNYGYTF. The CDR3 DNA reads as TGTGCCAGCACCCAGCGTAGTAGGTTCTGGGGTAAAAGGGGGACTAACTATGGCTACACCTTC.

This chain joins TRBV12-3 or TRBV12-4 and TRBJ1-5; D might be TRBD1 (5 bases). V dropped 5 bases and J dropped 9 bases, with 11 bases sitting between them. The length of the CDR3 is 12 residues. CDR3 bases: TGTGCCAGCAGTCCGGGGGTCGGGCCCCAGCATTTT. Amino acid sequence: CASSPGVGPQHF.

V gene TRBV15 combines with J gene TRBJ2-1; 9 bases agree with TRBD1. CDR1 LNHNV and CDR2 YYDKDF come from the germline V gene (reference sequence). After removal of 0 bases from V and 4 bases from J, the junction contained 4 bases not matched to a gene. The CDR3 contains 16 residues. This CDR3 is CATSRETGTGYNEQFF. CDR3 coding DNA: TGTGCCACCAGCAGAGAGACCGGGACAGGGTACAATGAGCAGTTCTTC. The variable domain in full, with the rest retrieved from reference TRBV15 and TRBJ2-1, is DAMVIQNPRYQVTQFGKPVTLSCSQTLNHNVMYWYQQKSSQAPKLLFHYYDKDFNNEADTPDNFQSRRPNTSFCFLDIRSPGLGDTAMYLCATSRETGTGYNEQFFGPGTRLTVL.

The CDR3 region is CAWSVPPPRVAEAFF. The CDR3, as DNA: TGTGCCTGGAGTGTACCCCCCCCACGGGTTGCGGAAGCTTTCTTT. V is TRBV30 and J is TRBJ1-1; no definite D call. V was trimmed by 0 bases and J by 8 bases, leaving 19 bases between them. Germline values: CDR1 GTSNPN, CDR2 SVGIG (reference sequence). The CDR3 has 15 residues.